Described below is a single T cell receptor (beta chain) sequence and its context. This clone has just a few counts. Its antigen remains unidentified. The germline gene is not matched at one end of the junction; a read error may be the cause. The data stem from a study of beta chain features in type 1 diabetes (dated by TCRdb to 2016 to 2018). Context from the whole study: Mean age, gender distribution, total cell number and subset yield were not different between patients and healthy donors. A total of some 100,000,000 sorted cells were examined across all samples, and the number of cells per subset was strongly correlated with RNA yield. In the study, recently diagnosed type 1 diabetes patients and matched healthy donors were compared on the TCRB repertoires of their sorted circulating CD4+ T cell subsets. Naive and central memory subsets were obtained from all 30 or so donors, but regulatory and stem cell-like memory subsets were isolated from only 8 patients and roughly 8 healthy donors. Overall results and qualifications from the work: The naive, central memory and regulatory TCRB repertoires appeared to resemble one another more closely among patients than among healthy donors. Only small numbers of individuals were included in the HLA sub-analyses, which left unresolved whether HLA type had any influence on TCRB rearrangement. Shorter templates might be favored by PCR, yet because patient and control samples were amplified and corrected together, any such skew would affect both groups equally. Because cDNA was sequenced instead of genomic DNA, activated cells with high expression could be over-represented, although the groups did not differ in activation or CD3 levels. Fewer insertions and more nucleotide deletions at VDJ recombination sites were observed in patients with type 1 diabetes, implying thymic rearrangement abnormalities. Type 1 diabetes patients showed a moderate but significant shortening of TCRB CDR3 length in all four CD4+ subsets.

The CDR3 numbers 14 residues from cysteine through phenylalanine. Only CDR3 DNA is held: 42 bases, read in frame from base 1. Per the germline V gene (reference sequence), SSHAT is the CDR1 and FNYEAQ is the CDR2. A single peripheral blood draw of approximately 120 mL on average was collected from each donor into heparinised tubes. A BD FACSAria II was used to sort naive, central memory, regulatory and stem cell-like memory CD4+ T cells with a panel that included CD45RO, CCR7, CD25, CD127, CD95 and CD27. Purity was above 98% for every sorted population. PBMCs were isolated immediately by Lymphoprep density gradient centrifugation and stained directly without culture. To minimize batch effects, samples were stained and sorted in pairs, one healthy donor with one patient per experiment. All of the isolated RNA was reverse transcribed with the High Capacity cDNA Reverse Transcription Kit, so expressed TCRB transcripts were sequenced. Deep immunoSEQ sequencing was performed on naive, central memory and regulatory T cell samples, with an average of roughly 3.6 million total reads per sample. Sorted cells were lysed in RLT buffer and RNA was extracted with DNase-treated RNeasy Micro or Mini kits, depending on cell number. To prevent cross-contamination, each cell subset was processed individually, whereas patient and healthy donor samples were processed jointly. The immunoSEQ multiplex PCR was used to amplify TCRB sequences from cDNA, generating 87-bp fragments that spanned the CDR3 region. Sequencing of the amplicons was performed on the Illumina HiSeq platform. The original methods were these. Synthetic template baselines were used to correct PCR bias computationally, reads within Hamming distance 2 were collapsed together, and singletons that could not be merged were discarded. Reads were aligned against IMGT so that V, D and J genes, CDR3 length and insertions or deletions at six rearrangement sites could be assigned. Within each subset, clonotype counts were normalized to the number of sorted cells before true diversity and Gini coefficients were calculated with the tcR R package. Repertoire sharing was quantified using the overlap coefficient calculated on TCRB nucleotide sequences. Here the immuneACCESS table is served through TCRdb, limited to in-frame sequences with V and J called. Missing clones are a known gap in these copies; in checked studies unresolved V genes cover under half, and the rest lacks a known reason. That table furnishes V, J and clone size, whereas the DNA furnished D and trimming. For this sample there are around 320,000 clones; 14% appear just once. The ten most abundant clones make up over 5.5% of the sample.

This sequence was found in a young man in good health. The sample taken for sequencing was central memory CD4+ T cells from blood. The sequence is built from TRBV7-7 and TRBJ2-5; 8 of the junction bases match TRBD2. The CDR3 amino acid sequence is: CASSRGGPQETQYF. The nucleotide sequence reads TGTGCTAGCAGCCGGGGGGGACCACAAGAGACCCAGTACTTC. Reference TRBV7-7 and TRBJ2-5 genes cover what lies past the CDR3, so the full variable domain is GAGVSQSPRYKVTKRGQDVTLRCDPISSHATLYWYQQALGQGPEFLTYFNYEAQPDKSGLPSDRFSAERPEGSISTLTIQRTEQRDSAMYRCASSRGGPQETQYFGPGTRLLVL.